These T cell receptor beta chains were read from a single sample in a study of radiation and T cells in renal cell carcinoma. The repertoire was sequenced with immunoSEQ multiplex PCR; TCRdb's copy has only in-frame clones and lacks some. Of about 170,000 clones in the sample, approximately 90% were seen once. This material consisted of blood, taken from a patient whose treatment included radiotherapy and nephrectomy. The receptors come from a woman between 50 and 59 years old with renal cell carcinoma. Each CDR3 is given with its conserved first and last residue.

CASSLGSGGTTDTQYF | TRBV5-4
CASSLGRRYEQYF | TRBV11-2
CASFPRGAMNTEAFF | TRBV6-5
CASSPRQGSTEAFF | TRBV18
CASRSSTENTEAFF | TRBV12-2
CAISESGESYGYTF | TRBV10-3
CASSEAGDSIYGYTF | TRBV6-1
CASRGLAGGGDNEQFF | TRBV2
CASSLPQGTGELFF | TRBV6-6
CASSQDLAGAGNTIYF | TRBV4-2
CASSITSGVNQPQHF | TRBV19
CASSDSGTGRGEQYF | TRBV7-9
CASSSYPGINSPLHF | TRBV7-2
CASSFTHRSDTGELFF | TRBV5-1
CASSDRQGSSPLHF | TRBV6-1
CASRQGASGYTF | TRBV19
CATSSVGTVQGEKLFF | TRBV15
CASSRDMNTEAFF | TRBV5-8
CASSLSSYEQYF | TRBV5-5
CASSASGTGGDGYTF | TRBV7-9
CASSVSGETYNEQFF | TRBV9
CSAGGKNTGELFF | TRBV29-1
CASRTTVMNTEAFF | TRBV6-4
CASTLGLGVTDTQYF | TRBV2
CASSLGGEAFF | TRBV7-8
CAWSAGQGYPLSGNTIYF | TRBV30
CASMSTSAKPYNEQFF | TRBV2
CSVGYSGDEQFF | TRBV29-1
CASSEKRATLRGQPQHF | TRBV10-2
CASSPGGQETQYF | TRBV5-1
CASSVEGQGSMNEQFF | TRBV9
CATSTNDRAAETQYF | TRBV15
CASTPGRGRGGSTDTQYF | TRBV5-1
CASSEDRGRGEAFF | TRBV6-1
CASSPGLAGAAGDTQYF | TRBV7-3
CASSVDWASGNTQYF | TRBV9
CASSQPTHPSVGYTF | TRBV4-1
CASSDLGGQGIQYF | TRBV6-1
CATRTVSRGDTEAFF | TRBV19
CAISDEGLSSYEQYF | TRBV10-3
CASSETNNEQFF | TRBV6-1
CASSLFRVPELAKNIQYF | TRBV7-2
CASSAGLAGYYEQFF | TRBV6-1
CASKQGAGTGELFF | TRBV19